This is a list of T cell receptor beta chains from one sample in a study of blood T cell repertoires in COVID-19. TCRdb keeps only in-frame clones here, not all; method: immunoSEQ multiplex PCR. The table has roughly 240,000 clones, more than 85% seen once; the top ten hold 3.6%. The material sequenced was peripheral blood. The receptor source for this set is a young man with active or convalescent COVID-19. The conserved cysteine and the conserved F or W are not part of the CDR3 here.

v_call,cdr3_aa
TRBV7-3,ASSLAGANEQF
TRBV6-5,ASSYGSGGETQY
TRBV6-4,ASSVRDGGELF
TRBV5-1,ASSSLDRGSYNEQF
TRBV7-9,ASSAGADYDEQY
TRBV27,ASSLVQPHSPLH
TRBV10-3,AIQGAGNQPQH
TRBV27,ASSWMGQGDEQY
TRBV7-8,ASSLIGTTGYEQY
TRBV4-2,ASSQDPRGNSPLH
TRBV5-6,ASSSVRGADTQY
TRBV5-6,ASSIRRQYNSPLH
TRBV19,ASRETGGAPETQY
TRBV7-9,ASSDRAGNTIY
TRBV27,ASSSSGRANEQF
TRBV7-9,ASSRGEQPQH
TRBV30,AWSASRRERGINEQF
TRBV5-1,ASSQQSGQGMTEAF
TRBV27,ASSLRQGATDTQY
TRBV19,ASSGLAGGTGELF
TRBV5-3,ARSFSEGFNQPQH
TRBV19,ATSPAGQGALWNYNEQF
TRBV5-1,ASSAGQGVNEQF
TRBV20-1,SASWDSNYGYT
TRBV28,AAQGRGVTQY
TRBV5-1,ASSLGRGPTDTQY
TRBV9,ASSASERGDYGYT
TRBV15,ATSRNLESLGYT
TRBV4-1,ASSTQVGGTEAF
TRBV28,ASSLSSQGSTEAF
TRBV6-5,ASSFRTGVSGNTIY
TRBV7-2,ASSLRRLAVTDTQY
TRBV6-5,ASSYNEGAGELF
TRBV5-6,ASSLAGGSNQPQH
TRBV9,ASSVDQGAVIQY